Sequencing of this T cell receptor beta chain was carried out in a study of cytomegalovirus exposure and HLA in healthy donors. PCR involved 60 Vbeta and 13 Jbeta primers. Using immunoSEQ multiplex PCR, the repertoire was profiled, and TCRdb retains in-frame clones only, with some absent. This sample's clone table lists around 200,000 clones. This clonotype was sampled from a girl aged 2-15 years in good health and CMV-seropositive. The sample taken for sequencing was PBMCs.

CDR3 residues: CASTDGLTLAKNIQYF. CDR3 DNA sequence: TGTGCCAGCACCGACGGACTCACCCTAGCCAAAAACATTCAGTACTTC. This rearrangement joins TRBV2 to TRBJ2-4, with D maybe TRBD2 (5 bases). Germline loops: CDR1 SNHLY, CDR2 FYNNEI. V shed 7 bases and J shed 0 bases, with 16 bases lying between them. CDR3 length: 16 amino acids.